The rows below give T cell receptor beta chains drawn from one sample of a study of control samples from healthy donors and cancer patients. The repertoire was sequenced with immunoSEQ multiplex PCR; TCRdb's copy has only in-frame clones and lacks some. The table shows about 120,000 clones, with approximately 94% occurring only once. The sample consisted of blood. These receptors all stem from a man under 40 in good health. The CDR3 runs from the conserved cysteine through the conserved F or W. The D gene is left open where the match is weak. The size of a clone is reported for some rows only, either as once, few or many, or as a class for expanded clones.

D gene,J gene,V gene,clone size,CDR3 protein,CDR3 DNA
NA,TRBJ2-6,TRBV20-1,once,CSASRTGANVLTF,TGCAGTGCTAGTAGAACTGGGGCCAACGTCCTGACTTTC
NA,TRBJ1-5,TRBV15,NA,CATSPRQGPYSNQPQHF,TGTGCCACCAGCCCCAGGCAGGGACCTTATAGCAATCAGCCCCAGCATTTT
TRBD2,TRBJ2-7,TRBV3-1/TRBV3-2,NA,CASSQAERGLYEQYF,TGTGCCAGCAGCCAAGCAGAGCGGGGGCTCTACGAGCAGTACTTC
TRBD1,TRBJ2-3,TRBV7-9,NA,CASSLEGQRSDTQYF,TGTGCCAGCAGCTTAGAGGGACAGCGATCAGATACGCAGTATTTT
NA,TRBJ2-5,TRBV24-1,NA,CATSDLKTGKIQETQYF,TGTGCCACCAGTGATCTGAAGACAGGTAAGATCCAAGAGACCCAGTACTTC
NA,TRBJ1-6,TRBV20-1,NA,CSARGPGPLHF,TGCAGTGCTAGAGGTCCGGGGCCCCTCCACTTT
NA,TRBJ1-1,TRBV10-2,NA,CASSESGEMNTEAFF,TGCGCCAGCAGTGAATCCGGGGAGATGAACACTGAAGCTTTCTTT
TRBD1,TRBJ1-5,TRBV18,NA,CASSPSDRHQPQHF,TGTGCCAGCTCACCATCGGACAGGCATCAGCCCCAGCATTTT
NA,TRBJ1-6,TRBV5-8,NA,CASRVGGSSYNSPLHF,TGTGCCAGCAGGGTAGGGGGGAGCTCCTATAATTCACCCCTCCACTTT
NA,TRBJ1-1,TRBV3-1/TRBV3-2,once,CASSLDPQDMNTEAFF,TGTGCCAGCAGTCTTGATCCCCAGGACATGAACACTGAAGCTTTCTTT
TRBD1,TRBJ2-7,TRBV6-6,NA,CASRETGEISYEQYF,TGTGCCAGCAGGGAGACAGGGGAGATATCCTACGAGCAGTACTTC
TRBD1,TRBJ2-5,TRBV13,NA,CASSFSGTGGIKETQYF,TGTGCCAGCAGCTTCTCCGGGACAGGGGGGATTAAAGAGACCCAGTACTTC
TRBD2,TRBJ2-1,TRBV4-3,NA,CASSQPSGNYNEQFF,TGCGCCAGCAGCCAACCTAGCGGGAACTACAATGAGCAGTTCTTC
TRBD2,TRBJ2-3,TRBV5-6,NA,CASSLFLAGTDTQYF,TGTGCCAGCAGCTTGTTTCTAGCGGGCACAGATACGCAGTATTTT
NA,TRBJ1-3,TRBV9,once,CASSLNRADPSGNTIYF,TGTGCCAGCAGCCTCAATAGGGCCGACCCCTCTGGAAACACCATATATTTT
TRBD2,TRBJ2-5,TRBV27,NA,CASSPRGGETQYF,TGTGCCAGCAGTCCTCGCGGGGGAGAGACCCAGTACTTC
NA,TRBJ1-2,TRBV9,NA,CASSASEGLAEGYTF,TGTGCCAGCAGCGCGAGCGAGGGGTTGGCTGAAGGCTACACCTTC
NA,TRBJ2-7,TRBV7-7,NA,CASSPDGYEQYF,TGTGCTAGCAGCCCGGACGGCTACGAGCAGTACTTC